This is a list of T cell receptor beta chains from one sample in a study of response to subunit inactivated influenza vaccine. TCRdb used MiXCR to reprocess the RT-PCR reads, holding one entry per CDR3 protein. The data show almost 250,000 distinct CDR3 sequences, with 9% to 15% seen just once and 7.8% held by the top ten. Here the sequenced sample was non-naive T cells sorted from PBMCs, taken around 14 days before vaccination. Receptors were obtained from a man aged 50-60 years who received an inactivated influenza vaccine. Both conserved end residues are part of each CDR3. Fields, in order: D gene, clone size, V gene, J gene, CDR3 protein, CDR3 DNA. D genes are given only for firm matches. Clone sizes are given selectively: once, few, many, or a class where the clone is expanded.

D gene: -; clone size: -; V gene: TRBV12-3/TRBV12-4; J gene: TRBJ1-2; CDR3 protein: CASSLRQEVWLYGYTF; CDR3 DNA: TGTGCCAGCAGTTTGAGACAGGAGGTCTGGCTATACGGCTACACCTTC
D gene: TRBD1; clone size: -; V gene: TRBV9; J gene: TRBJ1-2; CDR3 protein: CASSEGTGYNYGYTF; CDR3 DNA: TGTGCCAGCAGCGAGGGGACAGGGTACAACTATGGCTACACCTTC
D gene: -; clone size: -; V gene: TRBV7-8; J gene: TRBJ1-4; CDR3 protein: CASSFGSRYMNEKLFF; CDR3 DNA: TGTGCCAGCAGCTTCGGGTCACGGTATATGAATGAAAAACTGTTTTTT
D gene: -; clone size: -; V gene: TRBV5-6; J gene: TRBJ1-5; CDR3 protein: CASSFRGGSGNQPQHF; CDR3 DNA: TGTGCCAGCAGCTTCAGGGGCGGGTCTGGTAATCAGCCCCAGCATTTT
D gene: TRBD2; clone size: many; V gene: TRBV20-1; J gene: TRBJ2-7; CDR3 protein: CSARRVAGGPGLVYEQYF; CDR3 DNA: TGCAGTGCTAGACGGGTAGCGGGAGGGCCGGGGCTAGTCTACGAGCAGTACTTC
D gene: TRBD2; clone size: many; V gene: TRBV20-1; J gene: TRBJ2-1; CDR3 protein: CSAVSGRAHEQFF; CDR3 DNA: TGCAGTGCTGTTAGCGGGAGGGCCCATGAGCAGTTCTTC
D gene: -; clone size: -; V gene: TRBV6-5; J gene: TRBJ1-5; CDR3 protein: CASSSGTPTSQPQHF; CDR3 DNA: TGTGCCAGCAGTTCAGGGACTCCCACAAGTCAGCCCCAGCATTTT
D gene: TRBD1; clone size: few; V gene: TRBV12-3/TRBV12-4; J gene: TRBJ2-2; CDR3 protein: CASSLRDRANTGELFF; CDR3 DNA: TGTGCCAGCAGTTTAAGGGACAGGGCGAACACCGGGGAGCTGTTTTTT
D gene: -; clone size: many; V gene: TRBV15; J gene: TRBJ2-1; CDR3 protein: CATSNRSYNEQFF; CDR3 DNA: TGTGCCACCAGCAACCGCTCCTACAATGAGCAGTTCTTC
D gene: -; clone size: few; V gene: TRBV4-2; J gene: TRBJ1-1; CDR3 protein: CASSQDRSGNTEAFF; CDR3 DNA: TGTGCCAGCAGCCAAGATCGGTCAGGGAACACTGAAGCTTTCTTT
D gene: -; clone size: many; V gene: TRBV20-1; J gene: TRBJ1-2; CDR3 protein: CSASRLGAGGYTF; CDR3 DNA: TGCAGTGCTAGCCGGTTGGGGGCCGGTGGCTACACCTTC
D gene: -; clone size: -; V gene: TRBV7-6; J gene: TRBJ1-6; CDR3 protein: CASSFNAISPLHF; CDR3 DNA: TGTGCCAGCAGCTTTAACGCCATTTCACCCCTCCACTTT
D gene: -; clone size: many; V gene: TRBV6-2/TRBV6-3; J gene: TRBJ2-2; CDR3 protein: CASRPQGGTGELFF; CDR3 DNA: TGTGCCAGCAGACCACAGGGAGGAACCGGGGAGCTGTTTTTT
D gene: -; clone size: -; V gene: TRBV2; J gene: TRBJ2-5; CDR3 protein: CASSLNREGTQYF; CDR3 DNA: TGTGCCAGCAGTCTTAACAGGGAGGGGACCCAGTACTTC
D gene: TRBD1; clone size: -; V gene: TRBV15; J gene: TRBJ2-5; CDR3 protein: CATSSPGQGSQTQYF; CDR3 DNA: TGTGCCACCAGCTCCCCGGGACAGGGTTCCCAGACCCAGTACTTC
D gene: -; clone size: -; V gene: TRBV7-2; J gene: TRBJ1-3; CDR3 protein: CASSLAGGAGNTIYF; CDR3 DNA: TGTGCCAGCAGCTTAGCGGGGGGCGCTGGAAACACCATATATTTT
D gene: -; clone size: -; V gene: TRBV12-3/TRBV12-4; J gene: TRBJ1-1; CDR3 protein: CASSFGQLTEAFF; CDR3 DNA: TGTGCCAGCAGTTTCGGACAGCTCACTGAAGCTTTCTTT
D gene: -; clone size: -; V gene: TRBV6-5; J gene: TRBJ1-1; CDR3 protein: CASSSRGRAAPEAFF; CDR3 DNA: TGTGCCAGCAGTTCTAGAGGCAGGGCCGCACCTGAAGCTTTCTTT
D gene: -; clone size: many; V gene: TRBV4-3; J gene: TRBJ2-5; CDR3 protein: CASSQHREETQYF; CDR3 DNA: TGCGCCAGCAGCCAACACAGGGAAGAGACCCAGTACTTC
D gene: TRBD1; clone size: few; V gene: TRBV3-1; J gene: TRBJ2-7; CDR3 protein: CASSQEWTGNYEQYF; CDR3 DNA: TGTGCCAGCAGCCAAGAATGGACAGGGAACTACGAGCAGTACTTC
D gene: -; clone size: many; V gene: TRBV4-3; J gene: TRBJ2-7; CDR3 protein: CASSQDQDSYEQYF; CDR3 DNA: TGCGCCAGCAGCCAAGATCAGGACTCATACGAGCAGTACTTC
D gene: -; clone size: -; V gene: TRBV2; J gene: TRBJ1-2; CDR3 protein: CASSVAATNYGYTF; CDR3 DNA: TGTGCCAGCAGTGTGGCAGCGACTAACTATGGCTACACCTTC
D gene: -; clone size: many; V gene: TRBV7-2; J gene: TRBJ2-2; CDR3 protein: CASSLAFGSQGELFF; CDR3 DNA: TGTGCCAGCAGCTTAGCCTTTGGATCGCAGGGGGAGCTGTTTTTT
D gene: -; clone size: many; V gene: TRBV7-2; J gene: TRBJ2-1; CDR3 protein: CASSLELGEQFF; CDR3 DNA: TGTGCCAGCAGCTTAGAATTGGGAGAGCAGTTCTTC
D gene: -; clone size: -; V gene: TRBV12-3/TRBV12-4; J gene: TRBJ2-1; CDR3 protein: CASSPGTGNEQFF; CDR3 DNA: TGTGCCAGCAGTCCCGGGACTGGCAATGAGCAGTTCTTC
D gene: -; clone size: -; V gene: TRBV12-5; J gene: TRBJ2-1; CDR3 protein: CASGLVLTGGSYNEQFF; CDR3 DNA: TGTGCTAGTGGTTTGGTACTCACCGGGGGCTCCTACAATGAGCAGTTCTTC
D gene: -; clone size: few; V gene: TRBV20-1; J gene: TRBJ1-3; CDR3 protein: CSARDSSGNTIYF; CDR3 DNA: TGCAGTGCTAGAGATAGCTCTGGAAACACCATATATTTT
D gene: -; clone size: few; V gene: TRBV20-1; J gene: TRBJ2-5; CDR3 protein: CSADNWSVRTFQETQYF; CDR3 DNA: TGCAGTGCCGACAATTGGTCTGTCAGAACCTTCCAAGAGACCCAGTACTTC
D gene: TRBD1; clone size: many; V gene: TRBV5-1; J gene: TRBJ2-7; CDR3 protein: CASEAGQGRYEQYF; CDR3 DNA: TGCGCCAGCGAAGCTGGACAGGGGAGGTACGAGCAGTACTTC
D gene: -; clone size: few; V gene: TRBV6-2/TRBV6-3; J gene: TRBJ2-5; CDR3 protein: CASTSTASTQYF; CDR3 DNA: TGTGCCAGCACTTCGACCGCGTCGACCCAGTACTTC
D gene: -; clone size: -; V gene: TRBV24-1; J gene: TRBJ2-3; CDR3 protein: CATSDLTGPAGTQYF; CDR3 DNA: TGTGCCACCAGTGATTTAACAGGCCCGGCGGGTACGCAGTATTTT
D gene: TRBD1; clone size: many; V gene: TRBV29-1; J gene: TRBJ1-1; CDR3 protein: CSVEWTGRTEAFF; CDR3 DNA: TGCAGCGTTGAATGGACAGGGAGGACTGAAGCTTTCTTT
D gene: TRBD1; clone size: few; V gene: TRBV28; J gene: TRBJ1-5; CDR3 protein: CASSSGQGDFQPQHF; CDR3 DNA: TGTGCCAGCAGCTCGGGACAGGGGGACTTTCAGCCCCAGCATTTT
D gene: TRBD1; clone size: few; V gene: TRBV5-6; J gene: TRBJ2-1; CDR3 protein: CASSWGQGKQFF; CDR3 DNA: TGTGCCAGCAGCTGGGGACAGGGAAAGCAGTTCTTC
D gene: -; clone size: few; V gene: TRBV7-2; J gene: TRBJ2-1; CDR3 protein: CASSLSFEGEQFF; CDR3 DNA: TGTGCCAGCAGCTTAAGTTTCGAGGGTGAGCAGTTCTTC
D gene: -; clone size: many; V gene: TRBV6-1; J gene: TRBJ2-1; CDR3 protein: CASIRTGASSYNEQFF; CDR3 DNA: TGTGCCAGCATTCGTACCGGGGCCAGCTCCTACAATGAGCAGTTCTTC
D gene: -; clone size: -; V gene: TRBV15; J gene: TRBJ2-1; CDR3 protein: CATSRGGSHYNEQFF; CDR3 DNA: TGTGCCACCAGCAGAGGGGGGAGCCATTACAATGAGCAGTTCTTC
D gene: -; clone size: -; V gene: TRBV20-1; J gene: TRBJ2-3; CDR3 protein: CSAILLPDPSTDTQYF; CDR3 DNA: TGCAGTGCTATCCTTCTCCCCGACCCCTCCACAGATACGCAGTATTTT
D gene: -; clone size: few; V gene: TRBV6-1; J gene: TRBJ1-2; CDR3 protein: CASRTPGTNYGYTF; CDR3 DNA: TGTGCCAGCCGGACCCCGGGAACAAACTATGGCTACACCTTC